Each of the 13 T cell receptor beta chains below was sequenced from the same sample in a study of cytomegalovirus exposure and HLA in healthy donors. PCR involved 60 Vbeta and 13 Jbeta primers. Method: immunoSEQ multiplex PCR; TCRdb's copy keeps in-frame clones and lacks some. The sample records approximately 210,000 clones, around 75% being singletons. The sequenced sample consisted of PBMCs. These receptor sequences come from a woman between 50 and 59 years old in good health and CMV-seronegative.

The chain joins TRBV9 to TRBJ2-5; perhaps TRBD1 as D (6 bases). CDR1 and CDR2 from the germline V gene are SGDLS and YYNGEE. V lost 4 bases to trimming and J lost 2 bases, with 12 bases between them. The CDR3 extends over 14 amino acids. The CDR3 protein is CASSPRQDQETQYF. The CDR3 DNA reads TGTGCCAGCAGCCCCCGACAGGATCAAGAGACCCAGTACTTC.

DNA for the CDR3: TGTGCCAGCAGTGGGACACTCTCCTACGAGCAGTACTTC. Its translation: CASSGTLSYEQYF. The chain uses TRBV28 and TRBJ2-7, with a possible D match to TRBD1 (6 bases). Germline-derived CDR1 and CDR2 are MDHEN and SYDVKM. The CDR3 length is 13 residues. V shed 5 bases and J shed 0 bases, with 8 bases lying between them.

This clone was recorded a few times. CDR3 protein: CASSLGQGSEKLFF. In nucleotides, the CDR3 is TGCGCCAGCAGCCTCGGACAGGGGAGTGAAAAACTGTTTTTT. The chain carries TRBV4-1 and TRBJ1-4; 9 bases line up with TRBD1. The CDR3 length is 14 residues. After removal of 4 bases from V and 7 bases from J, the junction contained 4 bases not matched to a gene. The germline V gene has CDR1 MGHRA and CDR2 YSYEKL.

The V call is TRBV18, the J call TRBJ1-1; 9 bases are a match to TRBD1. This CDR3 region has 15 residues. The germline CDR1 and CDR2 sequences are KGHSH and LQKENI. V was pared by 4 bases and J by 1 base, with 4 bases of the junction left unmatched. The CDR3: CASSLGQGGNTEAFF. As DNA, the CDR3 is TGTGCCAGCTCACTGGGACAGGGCGGGAACACTGAAGCTTTCTTT.

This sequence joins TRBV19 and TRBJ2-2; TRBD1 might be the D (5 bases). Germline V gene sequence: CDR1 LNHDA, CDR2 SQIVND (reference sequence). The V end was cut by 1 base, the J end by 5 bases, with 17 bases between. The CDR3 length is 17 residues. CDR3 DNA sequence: TGTGCCAGTAGTATAGGTTCGGGTGGGGCTGGGACCGGGGAGCTGTTTTTT. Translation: CASSIGSGGAGTGELFF.

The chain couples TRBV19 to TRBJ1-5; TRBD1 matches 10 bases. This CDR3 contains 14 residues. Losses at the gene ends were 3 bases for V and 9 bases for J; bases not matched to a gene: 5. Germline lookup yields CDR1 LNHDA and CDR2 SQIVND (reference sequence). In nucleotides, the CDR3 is TGTGCCAGTAGTATTAGGACAGGGGGTTGGCCCCAGCATTTT. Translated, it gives CASSIRTGGWPQHF.

The CDR3 region is CASRRRTVPYGYTF. In DNA, the CDR3 is TGTGCCAGCAGGCGCCGGACAGTTCCCTATGGCTACACCTTC. The gene calls are TRBV6-5 and TRBJ1-2; D might be TRBD1 (6 bases). The V and J ends lost 6 bases and 4 bases respectively, with 15 bases between them. Looked up from germline, CDR1 is MNHEY and CDR2 is SVGAGI. CDR3 length equals 14 residues.

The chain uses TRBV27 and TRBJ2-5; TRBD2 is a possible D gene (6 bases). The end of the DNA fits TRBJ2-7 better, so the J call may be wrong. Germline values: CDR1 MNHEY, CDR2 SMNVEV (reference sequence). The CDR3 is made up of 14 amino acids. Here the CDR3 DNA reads TGTGCCAGCAGGCCGGCGGGGACCACCTACGAGCAGTACTTC. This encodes CASRPAGTTYEQYF.

In DNA, the CDR3 is TGTGCCATCAGTGAGACTAGCGGGGGGGCCGGGCGAGAGACCCAGTACTTC. This sequence encodes CAISETSGGAGRETQYF. This chain uses TRBV10-3 with TRBJ2-5, with 13 nucleotides matching TRBD2. This CDR3 is 17 amino acids long. V lost 2 bases and J lost 4; bases outside the gene matches: 7. The germline V gene encodes CDR1 ENHRY and CDR2 SYGVKD.

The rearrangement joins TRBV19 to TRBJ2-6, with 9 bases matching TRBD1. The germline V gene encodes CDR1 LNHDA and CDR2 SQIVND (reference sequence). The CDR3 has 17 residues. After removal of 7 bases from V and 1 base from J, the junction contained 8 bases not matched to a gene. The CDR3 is CASMRTGAPSGANVLTF. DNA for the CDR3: TGTGCCAGTATGAGGACAGGGGCTCCTTCTGGGGCCAACGTCCTGACTTTC.

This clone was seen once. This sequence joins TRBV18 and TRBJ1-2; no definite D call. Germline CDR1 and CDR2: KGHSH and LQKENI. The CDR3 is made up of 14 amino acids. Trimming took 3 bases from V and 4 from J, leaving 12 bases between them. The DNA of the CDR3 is TGTGCCAGCTCACCCCCCATCGGGTTCTATGGCTACACCTTC. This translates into CASSPPIGFYGYTF.

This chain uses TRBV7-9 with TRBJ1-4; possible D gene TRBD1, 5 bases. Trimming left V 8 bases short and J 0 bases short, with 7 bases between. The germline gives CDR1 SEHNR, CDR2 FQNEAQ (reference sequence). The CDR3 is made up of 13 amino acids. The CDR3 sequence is CASDSPTNEKLFF. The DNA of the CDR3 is TGTGCCAGCGACAGTCCAACTAATGAAAAACTGTTTTTT.

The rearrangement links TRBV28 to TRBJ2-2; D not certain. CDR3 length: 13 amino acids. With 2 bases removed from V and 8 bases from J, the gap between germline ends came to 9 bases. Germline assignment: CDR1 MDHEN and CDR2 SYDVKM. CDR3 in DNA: TGTGCCAGCAGTTTAAGGAGAGTGGGGGAGCTGTTTTTT. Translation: CASSLRRVGELFF.